Described below is a single T cell receptor beta chain sequence and its context. Its antigen is not known. This sample stems from a study of T cell responses to AZD1222 COVID-19 vaccine. Study at large: Second doses that came at about 4 or about 12 weeks were put together.

The CDR3 is 12 residues long. V lost 8 bases to trimming and J lost 3 bases, with 8 bases between them. Study-wide findings and caveats: Donors were chiefly white British, with a greater number of females, and clonal diversity was perhaps underestimated. Among vaccine-associated CD4 TCRs, coverage spanned spike, with dominance at 160-218 and 743-854.

Measured with immunoSEQ multiplex PCR; TCRdb has only the in-frame clones, and not every one. The sample has some 150,000 clones; roughly 90% are singletons. The source material was peripheral blood, sampled on day 0 of AZD1222 vaccination. The clonotype comes from an adult in good health. The chain uses TRBV12-3 or TRBV12-4 and TRBJ2-1; D might be TRBD2 (5 bases). In nucleotides, the CDR3 is TGTGCCAGCGTCAGCGGCTACAATGAGCAGTTCTTC. Amino acids: CASVSGYNEQFF.